The source of this T cell receptor beta chain is a study of cytomegalovirus exposure and HLA in healthy donors. Vbeta (60) and Jbeta (13) primers were used in the PCR. Data came from immunoSEQ multiplex PCR; TCRdb stores just in-frame clones and leaves some out. Found here are 99,000 or so clones, about four fifths of them singletons; the top ten hold under 4%. Study-level points and caveats: It is likely that the observed cluster of highly shared sequence variants was a sequencing artifact. Within an earlier analysis, most TCR beta V segments proved productive either about 87% or about 30% of the time. Researchers reported in a later analysis that a missense DCLRE1C variant was tied to TCR beta V- and J-gene trimming. As was reported, the classifier diagnosed cytomegalovirus status with high specificity and sensitivity.

As concerns this clone: The antigen remains undetermined.

Sequencing used PBMCs. This sequence was found in a male donor in good health and CMV-seropositive.

The chain's CDR3 is CASSRDSNQPQHF. The CDR3 coding sequence is TGTGCCAGCAGCCGAGATAGCAATCAGCCCCAGCATTTT. This chain joins TRBV5-8 and TRBJ1-5; D is unresolved. Trimming stripped 4 bases from V and 0 bases from J, with 5 bases between. CDR1 SGHTS and CDR2 YDEGEE come from the germline V gene. This CDR3 region has 13 residues. Full variable domain (outside the CDR3, taken from reference TRBV5-8 and TRBJ1-5): EAGVTQSPTHLIKTRGQQATLRCSPISGHTSVYWYQQALGLGLQFLLWYDEGEERNRGNFPPRFSGRQFPNYSSELNVNALELEDSALYLCASSRDSNQPQHFGDGTRLSIL.